The text below deals with one T cell receptor (beta chain). The entry originates in a study of blood T cell repertoires in COVID-19. Turning to the study itself: PBMCs, B-cell-depleted T cells, or T cells were the source of the cDNA or gDNA that made up the material.

Germline V gene sequence: CDR1 GTSNPN, CDR2 SVGIG (reference sequence). V lost 0 bases and J lost 6, with 17 bases in between. The CDR3 consists of 15 residues. Original handling: Amplification of reference gene primers was used by the study to estimate nucleated cell counts. The protocol was immunoSEQ multiplex PCR, while the TCRdb copy is restricted to in-frame clones and leaves out a portion. The V and J calls and the clone size are those of that table, but D and trimming were determined from the DNA. The table records a few hundred thousand clones, around 89% of them present only once. This receptor was obtained from a middle-aged woman with acute or convalescent COVID-19. Material for sequencing was peripheral blood. This chain connects TRBV30 to TRBJ1-2; D may be TRBD1 (5 bases). The CDR3 bases are TGTGCCTGGAGTGTACTACGGGGAGGAGGGGATGGCTACACCTTC. This encodes CAWSVLRGGGDGYTF. Filled out from reference TRBV30 and TRBJ1-2, the complete variable domain reads SQTIHQWPATLVQPVGSPLSLECTVEGTSNPNLYWYRQAAGRGLQLLFYSVGIGQISSEVPQNLSASRPQDRQFILSSKKLLLSDSGFYLCAWSVLRGGGDGYTFGSGTRLTVV.